The 10 T cell receptor beta chains below come from one sample, sequenced in a study of blood T cell repertoires in COVID-19 (dated by TCRdb to the early 2020s). The library was built by means of the immunoSEQ multiplex PCR assay. TCRdb holds this immuneACCESS table with in-frame rearrangements only. Some clones are missing; in checked studies, unresolved V genes explain under half, and the rest has no known cause. In all, the sample holds under 75,000 clones, and 60% to 80% of those were seen once. Roughly 6.5% of the sample is taken by the ten largest. Sequencing was done on a sample of peripheral blood. These receptors originate from a woman aged 55-70 years with acute or convalescent COVID-19.

The chain uses TRBV25-1 and TRBJ1-1; D is unclear. The ends were cut back, 4 bases at V and 10 bases at J, with 13 bases in the middle. In germline, CDR1 is MGHDK, CDR2 SYGVNS. This CDR3 has 12 residues. The DNA of the CDR3 is TGTGCCAGCAGTGGCGGCGGGTCAAGAGCTTTCTTT. This codes for CASSGGGSRAFF.

This clone was found once. This chain connects TRBV6-2 or TRBV6-3 to TRBJ2-6; the match to TRBD1 covers 11 bases. The CDR3 is 21 amino acids. CDR1 and CDR2 from the germline V gene are MNHEY and SVGEGT. The V segment lost 2 bases and the J segment 1 base; nucleotides outside the gene matches: 13. The CDR3 sequence: CASSYDRRRGQGASGANVLTF. The DNA of the CDR3 is TGTGCCAGCAGTTACGACCGCCGCCGAGGACAGGGGGCGTCTGGGGCCAACGTCCTGACTTTC.

This rearrangement joins TRBV7-3 to TRBJ2-5; a possible D gene is TRBD2 (5 bases). V gave up 3 bases and J gave up 5 bases, with 10 bases separating them. The CDR3 runs 13 residues. Germline CDR1 reads SGHTA; CDR2 reads FQGTGA. The CDR3 region is CASSLTGGETQYF. For the CDR3, the DNA is TGTGCCAGCAGCTTGACTGGCGGGGAGACCCAGTACTTC. The entire variable domain, with the rest obtained from reference TRBV7-3 and TRBJ2-5, is as follows: GAGVSQTPSNKVTEKGKYVELRCDPISGHTALYWYRQSLGQGPEFLIYFQGTGAADDSGLPNDRFFAVRPEGSVSTLKIQRTERGDSAVYLCASSLTGGETQYFGPGTRLLVL.

The chain is built from TRBV27 and TRBJ1-2; a weak D match, TRBD1 (6 bases). CDR1 and CDR2 from the germline V gene are MNHEY and SMNVEV (reference sequence). The CDR3 consists of 13 residues. Trimming shortened V by 3 bases and J by 3 bases, and 8 bases separated the two germline ends. The CDR3 DNA is TGTGCCAGCAGTTTCGAGGGGGACTATGGCTACACCTTC. Translating gives CASSFEGDYGYTF.

CDR3 sequence reads: CASGPDRTSNQPQHF. The CDR3 DNA is TGTGCCAGCGGCCCGGACAGGACTAGCAATCAGCCCCAGCATTTT. The chain employs TRBV6-2 or TRBV6-3 and TRBJ1-5, with 7 bases matching TRBD1. With 8 bases clipped from V and 0 bases from J, the junction kept 7 bases outside the gene matches. The CDR3 contains 15 residues. Germline assignment: CDR1 MNHEY and CDR2 SVGEGT.

The J gene is TRBJ1-4, the V gene TRBV7-9; no clear D gene. The CDR3 spans 14 residues. The V and J ends lost 5 bases and 8 bases respectively, with 15 bases between them. Germline values: CDR1 SEHNR, CDR2 FQNEAQ (reference sequence). The CDR3 DNA sequence: TGTGCCAGCAGCCCAGGATGGACGGGGGAAAAACTGTTTTTT. Residues: CASSPGWTGEKLFF.

This chain uses TRBV15 with TRBJ1-3; TRBD1 matches 7 bases. V gave up 0 bases and J gave up 8 bases; unmatched junction bases: 7. Germline CDR1 reads LNHNV; CDR2 reads YYDKDF (reference sequence). The length of the CDR3 is 15 residues. The CDR3: CATSRDGQGTDTIYF. In DNA form, the CDR3 reads TGTGCCACCAGCAGAGATGGGCAGGGGACAGACACCATATATTTT.

The rearrangement joins TRBV4-2 to TRBJ1-1; D remains unclear. CDR3 length equals 14 residues. V lost 0 bases and J lost 4, with 9 bases in between. Germline-derived CDR1 and CDR2 are LGHNA and YNFKEQ. In DNA form, the CDR3 reads TGTGCCAGCAGCCAAGAGGTACTCATCACTGAAGCTTTCTTT. This codes for CASSQEVLITEAFF.

The J gene is TRBJ1-6, the V gene TRBV7-9; 9 nucleotides line up with TRBD1. The CDR3 spans 14 residues. CDR1 and CDR2 (germline): SEHNR, FQNEAQ (reference sequence). V was clipped by 5 bases and J by 9 bases; unmatched bases: 5. CDR3 residues: CASSLGQGTSPLHF. In nucleotides, the CDR3 is TGTGCCAGCAGCCTCGGACAGGGGACTTCACCCCTCCACTTT.

This clone was counted a single time. V is TRBV6-5 and J is TRBJ2-3, with 7 bases matching TRBD2. V shed 7 bases, J shed 7 bases, and the junction held 8 bases outside the gene matches. CDR3 length equals 13 residues. The V gene's germline CDR1 is MNHEY and CDR2 SVGAGI. The CDR3 here is CASILWGGNTQYF. The CDR3 nucleotides read TGTGCCAGCATTCTTTGGGGGGGAAATACGCAGTATTTT.